Sequencing of this T cell receptor (beta chain) was carried out in a study of technical replicates of blood from several donors. Germline CDR1 and CDR2: LNHDA and SQIVND (reference sequence). Trimming took 4 bases from V and 4 from J, leaving 11 bases between them. The CDR3 runs to 14 residues. The method was immunoSEQ multiplex PCR; TCRdb's version includes in-frame clones alone and lacks a portion of them. The table lists more than 80,000 clones, more than 90% of them singletons. The TCR originated in a human donor in good health. The sequencing input was T cells isolated from PBMCs. V gene TRBV19 combines with J gene TRBJ1-3; D may be TRBD1 (5 bases). CDR3 region: CASSTGREGNTIYF. The CDR3 coding sequence is TGTGCCAGTAGTACAGGGCGCGAGGGAAACACCATATATTTT.